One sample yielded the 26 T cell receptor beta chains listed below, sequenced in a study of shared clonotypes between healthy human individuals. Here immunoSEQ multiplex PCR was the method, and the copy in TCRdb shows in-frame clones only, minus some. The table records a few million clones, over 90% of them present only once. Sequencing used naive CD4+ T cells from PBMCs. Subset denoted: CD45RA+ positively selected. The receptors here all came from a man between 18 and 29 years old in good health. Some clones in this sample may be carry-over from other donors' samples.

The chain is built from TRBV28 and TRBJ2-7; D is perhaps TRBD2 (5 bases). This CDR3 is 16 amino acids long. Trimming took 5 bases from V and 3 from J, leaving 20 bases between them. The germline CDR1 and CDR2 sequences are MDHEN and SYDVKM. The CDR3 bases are TGTGCCAGCAGTCCCGAGGACTTACGACCGAACTACGAGCAGTACTTC. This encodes CASSPEDLRPNYEQYF.

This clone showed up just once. Written as DNA, the CDR3 is TGTGCCAGCTCACCCCCCGTCGGGGGCACCGGGGAGCTGTTTTTT. It is translated as CASSPPVGGTGELFF. The gene calls are TRBV18 and TRBJ2-2, with D possibly being TRBD2 (6 bases). Germline CDR1 reads KGHSH; CDR2 reads LQKENI. The CDR3 contains 15 residues. The ends were cut back, 3 bases at V and 4 bases at J, with 12 bases in the middle. Filled out from reference TRBV18 and TRBJ2-2, the complete variable domain reads NAGVMQNPRHLVRRRGQEARLRCSPMKGHSHVYWYRQLPEEGLKFMVYLQKENIIDESGMPKERFSAEFPKEGPSILRIQQVVRGDSAAYFCASSPPVGGTGELFFGEGSRLTVL.

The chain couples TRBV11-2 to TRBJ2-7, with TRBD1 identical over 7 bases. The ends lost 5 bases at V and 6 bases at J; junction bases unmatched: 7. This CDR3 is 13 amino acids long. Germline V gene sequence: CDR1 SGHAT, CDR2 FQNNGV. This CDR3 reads CASSTTGDGEQYF. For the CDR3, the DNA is TGTGCCAGCAGCACCACAGGGGACGGCGAGCAGTACTTC.

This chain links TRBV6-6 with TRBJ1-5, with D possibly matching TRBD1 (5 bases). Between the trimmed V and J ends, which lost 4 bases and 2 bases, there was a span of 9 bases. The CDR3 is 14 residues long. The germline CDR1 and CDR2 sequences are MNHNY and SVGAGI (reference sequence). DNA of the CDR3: TGTGCCAGCAGTTCGACAGCAGGCAATCAGCCCCAGCATTTT. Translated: CASSSTAGNQPQHF.

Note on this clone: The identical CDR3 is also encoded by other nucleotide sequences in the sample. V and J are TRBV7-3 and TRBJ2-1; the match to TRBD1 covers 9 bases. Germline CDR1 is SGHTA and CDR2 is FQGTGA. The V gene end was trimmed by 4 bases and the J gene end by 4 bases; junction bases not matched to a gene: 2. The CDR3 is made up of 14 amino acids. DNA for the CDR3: TGTGCCAGCAGCTCGGGACAGGGTTACAATGAGCAGTTCTTC. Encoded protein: CASSSGQGYNEQFF.

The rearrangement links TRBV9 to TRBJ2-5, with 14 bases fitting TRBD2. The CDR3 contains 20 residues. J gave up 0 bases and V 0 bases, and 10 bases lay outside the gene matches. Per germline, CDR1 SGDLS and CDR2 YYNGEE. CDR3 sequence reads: CASSVGTGTSGSLYQETQYF. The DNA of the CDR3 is TGTGCCAGCAGCGTAGGGACCGGGACTAGCGGGAGCCTGTACCAAGAGACCCAGTACTTC.

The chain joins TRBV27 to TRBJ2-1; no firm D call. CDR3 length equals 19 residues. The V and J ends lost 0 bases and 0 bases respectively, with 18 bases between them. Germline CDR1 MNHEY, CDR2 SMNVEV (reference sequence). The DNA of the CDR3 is TGTGCCAGCAGTTTATCTATTTATGGTAGCCCGAGCTCCTACAATGAGCAGTTCTTC. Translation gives CASSLSIYGSPSSYNEQFF.

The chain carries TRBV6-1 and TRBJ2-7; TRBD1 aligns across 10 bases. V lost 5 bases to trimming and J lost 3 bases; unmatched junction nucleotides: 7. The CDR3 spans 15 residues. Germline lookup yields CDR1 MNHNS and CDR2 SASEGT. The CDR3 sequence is CASSPRDRGDYEQYF. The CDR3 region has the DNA TGTGCCAGCAGTCCCCGGGACAGGGGTGACTACGAGCAGTACTTC.

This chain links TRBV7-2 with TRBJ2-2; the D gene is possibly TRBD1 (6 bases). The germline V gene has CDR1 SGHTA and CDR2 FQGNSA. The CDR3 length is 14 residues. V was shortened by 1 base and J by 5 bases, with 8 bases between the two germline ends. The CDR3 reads CASSLDRATGELFF. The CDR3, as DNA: TGTGCCAGCAGCTTAGACAGGGCGACCGGGGAGCTGTTTTTT. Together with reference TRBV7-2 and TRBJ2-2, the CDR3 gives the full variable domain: GAGVSQSPSNKVTEKGKDVELRCDPISGHTALYWYRQSLGQGLEFLIYFQGNSAPDKSGLPSDRFSAERTGGSVSTLTIQRTQQEDSAVYLCASSLDRATGELFFGEGSRLTVL.

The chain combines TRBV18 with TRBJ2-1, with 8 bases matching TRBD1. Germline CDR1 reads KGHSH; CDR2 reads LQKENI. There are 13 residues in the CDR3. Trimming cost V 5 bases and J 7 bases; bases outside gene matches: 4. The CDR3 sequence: CASSSTGGNEQFF. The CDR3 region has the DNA TGTGCCAGCTCATCCACAGGGGGTAATGAGCAGTTCTTC.

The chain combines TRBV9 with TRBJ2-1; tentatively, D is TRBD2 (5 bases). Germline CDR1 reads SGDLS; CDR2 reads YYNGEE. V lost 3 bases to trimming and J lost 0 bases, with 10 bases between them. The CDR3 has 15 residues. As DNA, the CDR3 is TGTGCCAGCAGCGCGCAGCGGAACTCCTACAATGAGCAGTTCTTC. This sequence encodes CASSAQRNSYNEQFF. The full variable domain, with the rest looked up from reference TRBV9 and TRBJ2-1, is DSGVTQTPKHLITATGQRVTLRCSPRSGDLSVYWYQQSLDQGLQFLIQYYNGEERAKGNILERFSAQQFPDLHSELNLSSLELGDSALYFCASSAQRNSYNEQFFGPGTRLTVL.

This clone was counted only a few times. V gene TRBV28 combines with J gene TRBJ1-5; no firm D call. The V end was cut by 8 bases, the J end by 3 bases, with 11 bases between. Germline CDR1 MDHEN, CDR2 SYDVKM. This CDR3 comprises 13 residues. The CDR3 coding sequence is TGTGCCAGCCTCCAGGACCTCAATCAGCCCCAGCATTTT. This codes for CASLQDLNQPQHF.

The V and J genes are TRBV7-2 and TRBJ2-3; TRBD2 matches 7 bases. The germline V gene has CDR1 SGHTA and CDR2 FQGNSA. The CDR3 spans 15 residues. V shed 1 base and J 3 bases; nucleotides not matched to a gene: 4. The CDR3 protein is CASSLGAGETDTQYF. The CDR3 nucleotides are TGTGCCAGCAGCTTAGGGGCGGGAGAGACAGATACGCAGTATTTT.

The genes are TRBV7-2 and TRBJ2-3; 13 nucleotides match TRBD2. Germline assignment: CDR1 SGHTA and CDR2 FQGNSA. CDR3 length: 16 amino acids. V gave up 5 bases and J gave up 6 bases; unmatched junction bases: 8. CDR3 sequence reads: CASSQGLAGRWDTQYF. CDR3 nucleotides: TGTGCCAGCAGCCAGGGACTAGCGGGAAGGTGGGATACGCAGTATTTT.

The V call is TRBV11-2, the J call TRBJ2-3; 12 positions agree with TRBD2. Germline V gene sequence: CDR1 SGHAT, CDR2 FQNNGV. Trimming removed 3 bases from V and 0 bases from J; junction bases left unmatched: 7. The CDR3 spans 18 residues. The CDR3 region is CASSFGTSGPPSTDTQYF. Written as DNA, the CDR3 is TGTGCCAGCAGCTTCGGGACTAGCGGGCCCCCCAGCACAGATACGCAGTATTTT.

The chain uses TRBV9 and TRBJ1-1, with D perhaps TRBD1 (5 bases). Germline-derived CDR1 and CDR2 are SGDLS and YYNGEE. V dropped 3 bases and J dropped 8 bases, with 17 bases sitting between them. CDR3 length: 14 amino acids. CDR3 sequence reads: CASSARYRGTEAFF. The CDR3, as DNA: TGTGCCAGCAGCGCCAGATACCGGGGCACCGAAGCTTTCTTT. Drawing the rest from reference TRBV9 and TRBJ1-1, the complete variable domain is DSGVTQTPKHLITATGQRVTLRCSPRSGDLSVYWYQQSLDQGLQFLIQYYNGEERAKGNILERFSAQQFPDLHSELNLSSLELGDSALYFCASSARYRGTEAFFGQGTRLTVV.

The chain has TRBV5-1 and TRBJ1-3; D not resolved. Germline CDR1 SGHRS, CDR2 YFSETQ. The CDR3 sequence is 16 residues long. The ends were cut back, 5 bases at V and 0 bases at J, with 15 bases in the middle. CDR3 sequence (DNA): TGCGCCAGCAGTTCTCAGCCGGGGAGCTCTGGAAACACCATATATTTT. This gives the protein CASSSQPGSSGNTIYF.

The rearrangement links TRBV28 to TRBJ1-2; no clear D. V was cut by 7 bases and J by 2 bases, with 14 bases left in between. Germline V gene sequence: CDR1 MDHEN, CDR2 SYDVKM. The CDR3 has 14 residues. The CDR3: CASKLIRRNYGYTF. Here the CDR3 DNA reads TGTGCCAGCAAACTGATCAGGAGAAACTATGGCTACACCTTC.

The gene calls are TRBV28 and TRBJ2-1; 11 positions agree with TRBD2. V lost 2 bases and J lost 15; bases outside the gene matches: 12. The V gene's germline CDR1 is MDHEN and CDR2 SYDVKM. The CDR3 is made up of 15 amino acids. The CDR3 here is CASSLGGLAGSVGFF. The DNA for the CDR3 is TGTGCCAGCAGTTTAGGTGGACTAGCGGGTTCGGTTGGGTTCTTC. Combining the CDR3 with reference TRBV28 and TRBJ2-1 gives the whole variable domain DVKVTQSSRYLVKRTGEKVFLECVQDMDHENMFWYRQDPGLGLRLIYFSYDVKMKEKGDIPEGYSVSREKKERFSLILESASTNQTSMYLCASSLGGLAGSVGFFGPGTRLTVL.

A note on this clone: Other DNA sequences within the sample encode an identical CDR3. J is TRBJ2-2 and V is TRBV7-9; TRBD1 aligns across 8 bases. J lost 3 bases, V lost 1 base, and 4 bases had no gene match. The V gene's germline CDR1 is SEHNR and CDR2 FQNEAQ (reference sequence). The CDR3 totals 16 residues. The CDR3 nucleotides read TGTGCCAGCAGCTTAGGGGCAGGGGGCGACACCGGGGAGCTGTTTTTT. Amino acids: CASSLGAGGDTGELFF. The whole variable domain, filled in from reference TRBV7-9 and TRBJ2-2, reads DTGVSQNPRHKITKRGQNVTFRCDPISEHNRLYWYRQTLGQGPEFLTYFQNEAQLEKSRLLSDRFSAERPKGSFSTLEIQRTEQGDSAMYLCASSLGAGGDTGELFFGEGSRLTVL.

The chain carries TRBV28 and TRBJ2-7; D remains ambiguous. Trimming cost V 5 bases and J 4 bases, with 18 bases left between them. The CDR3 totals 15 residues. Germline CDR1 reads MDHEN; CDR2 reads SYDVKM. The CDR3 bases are TGTGCCAGCAGTCCCTTACACCTTACCACATACGAGCAGTACTTC. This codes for CASSPLHLTTYEQYF.

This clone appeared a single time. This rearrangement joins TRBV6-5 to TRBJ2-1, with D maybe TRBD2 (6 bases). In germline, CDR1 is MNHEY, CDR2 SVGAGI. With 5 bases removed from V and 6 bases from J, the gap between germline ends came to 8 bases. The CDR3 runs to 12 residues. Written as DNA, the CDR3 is TGTGCCAGCAGTCAGGGAGGCAATGAGCAGTTCTTC. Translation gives CASSQGGNEQFF.

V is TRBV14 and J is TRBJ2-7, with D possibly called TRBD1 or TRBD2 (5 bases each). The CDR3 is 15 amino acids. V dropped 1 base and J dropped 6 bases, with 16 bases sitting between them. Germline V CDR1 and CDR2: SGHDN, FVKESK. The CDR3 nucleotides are TGTGCCAGCAGCCAAGGGGGGACCAAAAGGGGCGAGCAGTACTTC. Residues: CASSQGGTKRGEQYF.

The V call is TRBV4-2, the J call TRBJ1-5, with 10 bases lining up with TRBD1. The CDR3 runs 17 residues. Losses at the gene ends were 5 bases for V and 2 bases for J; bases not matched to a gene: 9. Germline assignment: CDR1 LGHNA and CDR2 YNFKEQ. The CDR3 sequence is CASSVGLGTGGNQPQHF. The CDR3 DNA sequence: TGTGCCAGCAGCGTTGGACTTGGGACAGGGGGCAATCAGCCCCAGCATTTT.

The CDR3, as DNA: TGTGCCAGCAGCTTCCAGGGCGCGAATCAAGAGACCCAGTACTTC. It translates to CASSFQGANQETQYF. The chain recombines TRBV7-2 with TRBJ2-5, with D possibly TRBD1 on 5 matching bases. Germline CDR1 is SGHTA and CDR2 is FQGNSA. V lost 3 bases and J lost 2, with 13 bases in between. The CDR3 extends over 15 amino acids.

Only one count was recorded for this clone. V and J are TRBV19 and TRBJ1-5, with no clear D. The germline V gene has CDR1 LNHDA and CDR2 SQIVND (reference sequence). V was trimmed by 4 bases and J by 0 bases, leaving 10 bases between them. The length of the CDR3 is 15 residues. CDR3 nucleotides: TGTGCCAGTAGTAATTTCCAGCATAGCAATCAGCCCCAGCATTTT. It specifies CASSNFQHSNQPQHF.